The following is a T cell receptor (beta chain) sequence with its context. V was pared by 0 bases and J by 2 bases, with 10 bases between. CDR3 size: 15 residues. Germline assignment: CDR1 MGHRA and CDR2 YSYEKL. As the sequencing template, cDNA was produced by extracting RNA and reverse transcribing it. Libraries were prepared by immunoSEQ multiplex PCR; TCRdb keeps only in-frame clonotypes and omits some of them. This sample yields a few hundred thousand clones, of which approximately 70% are seen a single time; roughly 1.2% belongs to the top ten. Treatment specified: oral pan-JAK inhibitor, 5-10 mg twice daily. Individuals with alopecia areata gave both lesional scalp punch biopsies and peripheral blood for collection. The data derive from a study of CD8+ T cells in alopecia areata. The overall study: Tofacitinib lasted 6 to 18 months, then 6 months off drug. Severity scores in treated patients reflected the percentage of scalp affected.

Material: CD4+ T cells sorted from blood, obtained at approximately week 42, from a patient treated with tofacitinib. The TCR originated in a human donor with alopecia areata. The rearrangement links TRBV4-1 to TRBJ1-1, with D unresolved. Here the CDR3 DNA reads TGCGCCAGCAGCCAAGATTTACAGCTTAACACTGAAGCTTTCTTT. Residues: CASSQDLQLNTEAFF.